The 11 T cell receptor beta chains listed next were all sequenced from one sample in a study of shared clonotypes between healthy human individuals. TCRdb's copy holds only in-frame clones and misses some; the assay was immunoSEQ multiplex PCR. The repertoire consists of over 1.4 million clones, with around 97% occurring once and the leading ten covering approximately 1.2%. The sequencing sample was made of naive CD4+ T cells sorted from blood. Subset given: CD45RA+ positively selected. Receptor source: a man aged 25 to 40 in good health.

The V call is TRBV4-3, the J call TRBJ2-3, with D possibly matching TRBD2 (5 bases). Trimming took off 1 base at V and 5 bases at J, with 10 bases between the two ends. CDR3 size: 14 residues. Germline CDR1 LGHNA, CDR2 YSLEER. The CDR3 reads CASSQGERIDTQYF. The CDR3 coding sequence is TGCGCCAGCAGCCAAGGGGAGCGTATAGATACGCAGTATTTT.

The rearrangement links TRBV6-1 to TRBJ2-2; 8 bases map to TRBD1. Germline CDR1 and CDR2: MNHNS and SASEGT. This CDR3 has 18 amino acids. V lost 2 bases to trimming and J lost 1 base; unmatched junction nucleotides: 9. CDR3 sequence (DNA): TGTGCCAGCAGTGAAATATCGGTGGGACAGGTGAACACCGGGGAGCTGTTTTTT. Translating it yields CASSEISVGQVNTGELFF.

This rearrangement joins TRBV15 to TRBJ2-5; D not resolved. Looked up from germline, CDR1 is LNHNV and CDR2 is YYDKDF (reference sequence). V lost 2 bases and J lost 2, with 12 bases in between. The CDR3 spans 15 residues. The CDR3 loop is CATSRFLAEQETQYF. The CDR3 DNA sequence: TGTGCCACCAGCAGATTTCTGGCGGAGCAAGAGACCCAGTACTTC.

The V gene is TRBV15, the J gene TRBJ2-3, with D unclear. In germline, CDR1 is LNHNV, CDR2 YYDKDF (reference sequence). The CDR3 is 12 residues long. Trimming took 8 bases from V and 2 from J, leaving 8 bases between them. For the CDR3, the DNA is TGTGCCACCTCCGATTTCACAGATACGCAGTATTTT. This gives the protein CATSDFTDTQYF.

V is TRBV18 and J is TRBJ1-5; D call uncertain. The CDR3 totals 14 residues. Per the germline V gene, CDR1 is KGHSH and CDR2 is LQKENI. V was pared by 4 bases and J by 6 bases, with 13 bases between. The CDR3 reads CASSLEITGQPQHF. CDR3 in DNA: TGTGCCAGCTCACTGGAAATAACGGGTCAGCCCCAGCATTTT.

As concerns this clone: Other DNA sequences from this sample encode an identical CDR3 as well. The gene calls are TRBV10-1 and TRBJ2-3; the D is unclear. Germline CDR1 and CDR2: WNHNN and SYGVQD (reference sequence). Trimming took off 2 bases at V and 0 bases at J, with 3 bases between the two ends. The CDR3 runs 13 residues. The CDR3 is CASSETSTDTQYF. CDR3 nucleotides: TGCGCCAGCAGTGAGACCAGCACAGATACGCAGTATTTT.

This sequence joins TRBV5-1 and TRBJ2-1; the D gene could be TRBD1 or TRBD2 (6 bases each). The CDR3 extends over 17 amino acids. V was pared by 4 bases and J by 6 bases, with 23 bases between. In germline, CDR1 is SGHRS, CDR2 YFSETQ. This CDR3 is CASSPEWRGRFINEQFF. The CDR3 DNA follows: TGCGCCAGCAGCCCCGAATGGAGGGGGAGATTTATCAATGAGCAGTTCTTC.

The J gene is TRBJ2-7, the V gene TRBV5-1, with 10 bases identical to TRBD1. The CDR3 runs 13 residues. J gave up 5 bases and V 4 bases, and 3 bases lay outside the gene matches. Germline V gene data show CDR1 as SGHRS and CDR2 as YFSETQ. CDR3 DNA: TGCGCCAGCAGCATGGGGACAGGGGACGAGCAGTACTTC. It specifies CASSMGTGDEQYF.

The rearrangement joins TRBV10-3 to TRBJ2-5; TRBD1 matches 9 bases. Germline assignment: CDR1 ENHRY and CDR2 SYGVKD. The CDR3 totals 13 residues. V lost 11 bases to trimming and J lost 0 bases; unmatched junction nucleotides: 4. Here the CDR3 DNA reads TGTGCCTCGGGACAGGGCAACCAAGAGACCCAGTACTTC. Translating it yields CASGQGNQETQYF.

The chain carries TRBV28 and TRBJ2-5; D is possibly TRBD2 (6 bases). CDR3 size: 14 residues. The germline V and J ends were trimmed by 7 bases and 6 bases, with 18 bases remaining between them. The V gene's germline CDR1 is MDHEN and CDR2 SYDVKM. Here the CDR3 reads CASTPGGSPKTQYF. In DNA form, the CDR3 reads TGTGCCAGCACCCCCGGGGGATCCCCAAAGACCCAGTACTTC.

The chain recombines TRBV15 with TRBJ2-5, with TRBD2 identical over 10 bases. CDR1 and CDR2 (germline): LNHNV, YYDKDF (reference sequence). This CDR3 is built from 17 residues. V shed 1 base, J shed 1 base, and the junction held 6 bases outside the gene matches. This chain's CDR3 is CATSRVPSGSRQETQYF. The CDR3 region has the DNA TGTGCCACCAGCAGAGTTCCTAGCGGGAGCCGCCAAGAGACCCAGTACTTC.